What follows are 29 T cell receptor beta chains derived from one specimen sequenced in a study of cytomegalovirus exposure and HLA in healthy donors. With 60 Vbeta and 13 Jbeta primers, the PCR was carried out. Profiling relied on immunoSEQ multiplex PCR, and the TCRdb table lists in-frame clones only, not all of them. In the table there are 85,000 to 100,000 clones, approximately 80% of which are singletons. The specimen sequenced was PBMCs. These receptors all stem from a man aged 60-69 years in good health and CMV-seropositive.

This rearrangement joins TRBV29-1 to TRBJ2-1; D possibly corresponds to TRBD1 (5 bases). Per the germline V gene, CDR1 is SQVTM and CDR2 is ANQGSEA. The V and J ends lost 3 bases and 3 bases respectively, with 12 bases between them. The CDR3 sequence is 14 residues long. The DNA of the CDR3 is TGCAGCGTTGATAGGCAGGGAATCTACAATGAGCAGTTCTTC. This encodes CSVDRQGIYNEQFF.

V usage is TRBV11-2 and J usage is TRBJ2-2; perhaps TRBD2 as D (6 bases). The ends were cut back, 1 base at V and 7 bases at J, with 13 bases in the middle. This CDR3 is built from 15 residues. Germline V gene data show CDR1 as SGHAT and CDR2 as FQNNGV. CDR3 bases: TGTGCCAGCAGCTTAGTTCGGGGGTACGGCGGGGAGCTGTTTTTT. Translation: CASSLVRGYGGELFF.

This CDR3 is CASTQGAQGSPLHF. The CDR3 DNA sequence: TGTGCCAGTACTCAGGGGGCGCAAGGTTCACCCCTCCACTTT. The chain links TRBV19 to TRBJ1-6, with TRBD1 matching over 8 bases. V lost 7 bases to trimming and J lost 9 bases; unmatched junction nucleotides: 8. The CDR3 has 14 amino acids. Germline assignment: CDR1 LNHDA and CDR2 SQIVND (reference sequence). Using reference TRBV19 and TRBJ1-6 for the parts outside the CDR3, the full variable domain is DGGITQSPKYLFRKEGQNVTLSCEQNLNHDAMYWYRQDPGQGLRLIYYSQIVNDFQKGDIAEGYSVSREKKESFPLTVTSAQKNPTAFYLCASTQGAQGSPLHFGNGTRLTVT.

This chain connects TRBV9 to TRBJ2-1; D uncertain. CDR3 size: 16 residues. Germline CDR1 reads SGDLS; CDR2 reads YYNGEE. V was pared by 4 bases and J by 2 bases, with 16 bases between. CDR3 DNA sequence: TGTGCCAGCAGCTTCCTTCCCGAGGCCCCCTACAATGAGCAGTTCTTC. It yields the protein CASSFLPEAPYNEQFF.

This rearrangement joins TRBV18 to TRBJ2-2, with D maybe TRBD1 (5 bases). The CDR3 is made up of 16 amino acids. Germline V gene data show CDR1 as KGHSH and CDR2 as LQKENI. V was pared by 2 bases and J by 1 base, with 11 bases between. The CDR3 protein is CASSPFPTGNTGELFF. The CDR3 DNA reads TGTGCCAGCTCACCATTCCCTACAGGGAACACCGGGGAGCTGTTTTTT.

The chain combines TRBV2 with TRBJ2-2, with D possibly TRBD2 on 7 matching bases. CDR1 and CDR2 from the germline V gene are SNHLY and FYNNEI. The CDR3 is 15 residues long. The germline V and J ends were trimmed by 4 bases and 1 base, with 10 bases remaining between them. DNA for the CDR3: TGTGCCAGCAGTGGGGGGGGACAGAACACCGGGGAGCTGTTTTTT. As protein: CASSGGGQNTGELFF.

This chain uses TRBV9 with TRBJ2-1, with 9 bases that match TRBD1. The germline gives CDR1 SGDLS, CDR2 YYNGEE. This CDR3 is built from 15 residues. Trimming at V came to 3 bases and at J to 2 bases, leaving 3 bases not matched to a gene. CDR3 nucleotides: TGTGCCAGCAGCGCCCGGACAGGGGCCTACAATGAGCAGTTCTTC. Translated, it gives CASSARTGAYNEQFF.

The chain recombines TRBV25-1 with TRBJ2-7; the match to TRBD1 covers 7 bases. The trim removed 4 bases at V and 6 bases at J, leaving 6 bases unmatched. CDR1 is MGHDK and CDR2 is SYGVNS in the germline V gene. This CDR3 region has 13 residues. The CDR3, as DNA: TGTGCCAGCAGTGTTCCCGGGACAGCCGAGCAGTACTTC. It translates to CASSVPGTAEQYF.

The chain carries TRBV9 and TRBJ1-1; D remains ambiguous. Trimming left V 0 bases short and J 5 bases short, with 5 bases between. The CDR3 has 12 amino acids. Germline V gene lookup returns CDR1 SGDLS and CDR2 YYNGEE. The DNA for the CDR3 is TGTGCCAGCAGCGTAGGAGGGACTGAAGCTTTCTTT. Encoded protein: CASSVGGTEAFF.

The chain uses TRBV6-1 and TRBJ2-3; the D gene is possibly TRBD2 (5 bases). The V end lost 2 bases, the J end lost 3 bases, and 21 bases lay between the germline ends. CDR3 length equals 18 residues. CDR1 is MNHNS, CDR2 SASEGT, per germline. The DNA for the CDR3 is TGTGCCAGCAGTGAAACCTCCACGGGGATCGTGAGAACAGATACGCAGTATTTT. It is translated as CASSETSTGIVRTDTQYF.

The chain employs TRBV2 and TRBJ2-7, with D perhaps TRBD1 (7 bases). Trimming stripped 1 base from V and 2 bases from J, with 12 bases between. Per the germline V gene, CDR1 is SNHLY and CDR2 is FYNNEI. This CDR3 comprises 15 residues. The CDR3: CASSEGQGGTYEQYF. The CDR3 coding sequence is TGTGCCAGCAGTGAAGGACAGGGAGGAACCTACGAGCAGTACTTC.

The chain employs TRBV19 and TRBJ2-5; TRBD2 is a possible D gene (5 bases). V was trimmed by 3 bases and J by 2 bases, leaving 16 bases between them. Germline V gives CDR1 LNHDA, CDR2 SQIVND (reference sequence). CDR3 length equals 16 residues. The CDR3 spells CASSMGDYPSQETQYF. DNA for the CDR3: TGTGCCAGTAGTATGGGAGACTACCCGTCTCAAGAGACCCAGTACTTC.

In DNA form, the CDR3 reads TGTGCCAGCAGCTTAGCCAGGACTAGCGGGGGCCGAGAGACCCAGTACTTC. This translates into CASSLARTSGGRETQYF. The chain employs TRBV7-8 and TRBJ2-5, with 13 bases fitting TRBD2. CDR1 SGHVS and CDR2 FQNEAQ come from the germline V gene. The V gene end was trimmed by 0 bases and the J gene end by 4 bases; junction bases not matched to a gene: 5. The CDR3 loop spans 17 amino acids.

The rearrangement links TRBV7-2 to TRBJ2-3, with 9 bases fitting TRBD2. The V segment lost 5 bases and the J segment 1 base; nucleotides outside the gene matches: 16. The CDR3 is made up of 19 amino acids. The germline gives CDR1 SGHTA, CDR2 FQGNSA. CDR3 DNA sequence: TGTGCCAGCAGCCCACCCACGTCTAGCGGGGTATGGGGCACAGATACGCAGTATTTT. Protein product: CASSPPTSSGVWGTDTQYF. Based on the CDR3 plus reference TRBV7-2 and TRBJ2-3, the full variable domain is GAGVSQSPSNKVTEKGKDVELRCDPISGHTALYWYRQSLGQGLEFLIYFQGNSAPDKSGLPSDRFSAERTGGSVSTLTIQRTQQEDSAVYLCASSPPTSSGVWGTDTQYFGPGTRLTVL.

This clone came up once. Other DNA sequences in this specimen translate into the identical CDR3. CDR3 region: CASSPLAGDQETQYF. The CDR3 DNA reads TGTGCCAGCTCACCTCTTGCAGGGGATCAAGAGACCCAGTACTTC. This sequence joins TRBV18 and TRBJ2-5; possibly TRBD1 for D (6 bases). The CDR3 has 15 amino acids. In germline, CDR1 is KGHSH, CDR2 LQKENI. V lost 3 bases and J lost 2, with 13 bases in between.

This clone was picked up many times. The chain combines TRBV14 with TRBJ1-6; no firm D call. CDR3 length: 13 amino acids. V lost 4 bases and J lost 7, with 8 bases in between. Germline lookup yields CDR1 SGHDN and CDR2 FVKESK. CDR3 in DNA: TGTGCCAGCAGCCGTGTACAGAATTCACCCCTCCACTTT. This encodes CASSRVQNSPLHF.

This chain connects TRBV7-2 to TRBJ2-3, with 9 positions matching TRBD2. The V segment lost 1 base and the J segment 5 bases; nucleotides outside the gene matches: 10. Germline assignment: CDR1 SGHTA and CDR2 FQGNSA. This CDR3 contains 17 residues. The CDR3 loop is CASSLGLSAGGLDTQYF. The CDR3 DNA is TGTGCCAGCAGCTTAGGGTTGTCAGCGGGGGGATTAGATACGCAGTATTTT.

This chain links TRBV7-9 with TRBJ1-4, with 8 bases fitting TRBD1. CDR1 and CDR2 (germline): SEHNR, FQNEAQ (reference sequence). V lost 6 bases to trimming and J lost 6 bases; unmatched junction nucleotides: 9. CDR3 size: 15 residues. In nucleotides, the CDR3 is TGTGCCAGCAGGACCCAGGGGGCAGGGGATGAAAAACTGTTTTTT. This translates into CASRTQGAGDEKLFF.

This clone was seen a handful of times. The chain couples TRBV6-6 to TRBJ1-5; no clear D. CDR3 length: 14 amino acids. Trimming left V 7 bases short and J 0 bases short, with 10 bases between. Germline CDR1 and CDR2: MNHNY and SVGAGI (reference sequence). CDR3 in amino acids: CASNPGYSNQPQHF. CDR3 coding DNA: TGTGCCAGCAACCCAGGTTATAGCAATCAGCCCCAGCATTTT.

The CDR3 sequence: CASSSTPDRNTDTQYF. The CDR3, as DNA: TGTGCCAGCAGCTCCACCCCGGACAGGAACACAGATACGCAGTATTTT. The genes are TRBV7-6 and TRBJ2-3; 7 bases agree with TRBD1. The CDR3 covers 16 residues. Germline V CDR1 and CDR2: SGHVS, FNYEAQ. Unmatched junction bases numbered 9, after V lost 4 bases and J lost 2 bases.

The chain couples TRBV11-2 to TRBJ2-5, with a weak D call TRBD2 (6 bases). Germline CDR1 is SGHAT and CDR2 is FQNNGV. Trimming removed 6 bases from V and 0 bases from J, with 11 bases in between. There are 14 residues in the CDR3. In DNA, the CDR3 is TGTGCCAGCAGTTTGAGCGGGTACCAAGAGACCCAGTACTTC. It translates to CASSLSGYQETQYF.

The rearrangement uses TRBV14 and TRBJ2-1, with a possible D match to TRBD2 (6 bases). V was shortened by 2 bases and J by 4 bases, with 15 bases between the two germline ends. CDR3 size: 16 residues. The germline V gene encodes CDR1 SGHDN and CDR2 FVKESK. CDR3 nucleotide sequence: TGTGCCAGCAGCCAACGCCTGGCGGGGACGTACAATGAGCAGTTCTTC. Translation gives CASSQRLAGTYNEQFF.

The DNA for the CDR3 is TGTGCCTGGAGTCTTTTGGGACTAGCGAGCCAAGAGACCCAGTACTTC. Its translation is CAWSLLGLASQETQYF. The gene calls are TRBV30 and TRBJ2-5; TRBD2 agrees at 10 bases. V lost 2 bases to trimming and J lost 1 base; unmatched junction nucleotides: 7. Germline V gives CDR1 GTSNPN, CDR2 SVGIG (reference sequence). This CDR3 region has 16 residues.

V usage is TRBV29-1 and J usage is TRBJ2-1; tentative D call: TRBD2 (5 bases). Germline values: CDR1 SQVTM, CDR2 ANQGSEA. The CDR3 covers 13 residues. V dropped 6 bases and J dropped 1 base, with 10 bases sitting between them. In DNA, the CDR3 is TGCAGCGTACACGTAGCGTCCTACAATGAGCAGTTCTTC. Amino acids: CSVHVASYNEQFF.

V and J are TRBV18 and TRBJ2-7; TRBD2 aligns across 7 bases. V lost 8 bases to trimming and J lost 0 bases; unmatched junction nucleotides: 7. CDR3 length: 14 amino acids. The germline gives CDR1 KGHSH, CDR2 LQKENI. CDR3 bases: TGTGCCAGCCGGCCTCCTAGCGGCTCCTACGAGCAGTACTTC. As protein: CASRPPSGSYEQYF.

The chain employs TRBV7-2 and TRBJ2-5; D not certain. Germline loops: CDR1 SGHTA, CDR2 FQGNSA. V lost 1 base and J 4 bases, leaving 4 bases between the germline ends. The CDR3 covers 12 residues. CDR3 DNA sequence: TGTGCCAGCAGCTTAGGTCGAGAGACCCAGTACTTC. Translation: CASSLGRETQYF.

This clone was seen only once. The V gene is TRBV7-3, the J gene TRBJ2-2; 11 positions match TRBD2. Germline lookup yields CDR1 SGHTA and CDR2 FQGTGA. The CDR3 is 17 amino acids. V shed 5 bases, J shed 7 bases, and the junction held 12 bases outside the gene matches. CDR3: CASSPGVAGGYDGELFF. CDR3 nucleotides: TGTGCCAGCAGCCCCGGGGTAGCGGGGGGGTACGACGGGGAGCTGTTTTTT.

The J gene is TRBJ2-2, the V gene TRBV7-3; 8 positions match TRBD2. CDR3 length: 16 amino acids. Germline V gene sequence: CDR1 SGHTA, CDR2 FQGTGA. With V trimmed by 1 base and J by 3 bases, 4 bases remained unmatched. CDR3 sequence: CASSLIGGADTGELFF. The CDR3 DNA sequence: TGTGCCAGCAGCTTAATCGGGGGGGCCGACACCGGGGAGCTGTTTTTT.

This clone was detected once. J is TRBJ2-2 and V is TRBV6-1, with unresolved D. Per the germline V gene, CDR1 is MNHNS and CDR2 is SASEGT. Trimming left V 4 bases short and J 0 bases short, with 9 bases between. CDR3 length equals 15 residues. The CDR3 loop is CASSVKHTNTGELFF. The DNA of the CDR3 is TGTGCCAGCAGTGTTAAACACACGAACACCGGGGAGCTGTTTTTT.